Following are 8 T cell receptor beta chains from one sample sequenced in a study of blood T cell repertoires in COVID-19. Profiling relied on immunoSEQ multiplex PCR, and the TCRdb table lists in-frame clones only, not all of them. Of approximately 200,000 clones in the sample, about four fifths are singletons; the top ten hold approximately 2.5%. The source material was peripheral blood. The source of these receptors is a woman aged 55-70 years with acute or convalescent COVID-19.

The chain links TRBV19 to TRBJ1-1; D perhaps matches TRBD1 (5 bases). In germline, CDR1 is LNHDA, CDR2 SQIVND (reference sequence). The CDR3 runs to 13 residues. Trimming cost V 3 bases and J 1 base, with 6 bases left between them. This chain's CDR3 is CASSIRENTEAFF. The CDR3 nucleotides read TGTGCCAGTAGTATCAGGGAGAACACTGAAGCTTTCTTT.

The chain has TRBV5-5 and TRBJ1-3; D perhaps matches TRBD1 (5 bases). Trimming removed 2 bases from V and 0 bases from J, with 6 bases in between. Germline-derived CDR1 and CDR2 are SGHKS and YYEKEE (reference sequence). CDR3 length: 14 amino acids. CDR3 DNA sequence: TGTGCCAGCAGCTTCAGGGTCTCTGGAAACACCATATATTTT. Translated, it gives CASSFRVSGNTIYF.

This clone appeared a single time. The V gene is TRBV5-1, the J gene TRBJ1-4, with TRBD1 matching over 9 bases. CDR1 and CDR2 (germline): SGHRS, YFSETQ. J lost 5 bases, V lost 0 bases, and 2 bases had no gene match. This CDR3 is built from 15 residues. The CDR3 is CASSLDGTGNEKLFF. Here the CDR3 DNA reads TGCGCCAGCAGCTTGGATGGGACAGGGAATGAAAAACTGTTTTTT.

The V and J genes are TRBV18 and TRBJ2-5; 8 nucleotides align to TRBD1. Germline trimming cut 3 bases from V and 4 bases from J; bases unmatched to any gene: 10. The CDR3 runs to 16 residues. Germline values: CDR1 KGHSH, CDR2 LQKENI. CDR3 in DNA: TGTGCCAGCTCACCTTGGCGGACAGGGTTAGGAGAGACCCAGTACTTC. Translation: CASSPWRTGLGETQYF.

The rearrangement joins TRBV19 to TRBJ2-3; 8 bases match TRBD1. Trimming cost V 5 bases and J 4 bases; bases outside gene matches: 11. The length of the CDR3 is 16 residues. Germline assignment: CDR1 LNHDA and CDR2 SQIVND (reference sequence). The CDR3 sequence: CASSLTGTGSPDTQYF. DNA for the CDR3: TGTGCCAGTAGTCTGACCGGGACAGGATCTCCAGATACGCAGTATTTT.

Here the CDR3 reads CASRYLQGRGNQPQHF. CDR3 coding DNA: TGTGCCAGCAGATACCTGCAGGGAAGAGGCAATCAGCCCCAGCATTTT. The genes are TRBV28 and TRBJ1-5; TRBD1 is a possible D gene (5 bases). The germline gives CDR1 MDHEN, CDR2 SYDVKM. The CDR3 is 16 residues long. The germline V and J ends were trimmed by 6 bases and 2 bases, with 17 bases remaining between them.

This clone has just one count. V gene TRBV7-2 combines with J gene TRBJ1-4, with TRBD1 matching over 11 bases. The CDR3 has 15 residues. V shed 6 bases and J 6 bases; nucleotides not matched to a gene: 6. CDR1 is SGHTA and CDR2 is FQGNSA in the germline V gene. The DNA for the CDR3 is TGTGCCAGCAGTCCGGACAGGGGGCTCCATGAAAAACTGTTTTTT. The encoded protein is CASSPDRGLHEKLFF.

CDR3 in amino acids: CASSVADLLGTEAFF. Written as DNA, the CDR3 is TGTGCCAGCAGCGTAGCGGACTTACTAGGCACTGAAGCTTTCTTT. This chain uses TRBV9 with TRBJ1-1, with D hard to call. CDR1 SGDLS and CDR2 YYNGEE come from the germline V gene. The CDR3 spans 15 residues. Trimming removed 0 bases from V and 4 bases from J, with 13 bases in between. Together with reference TRBV9 and TRBJ1-1, the CDR3 gives the full variable domain: DSGVTQTPKHLITATGQRVTLRCSPRSGDLSVYWYQQSLDQGLQFLIQYYNGEERAKGNILERFSAQQFPDLHSELNLSSLELGDSALYFCASSVADLLGTEAFFGQGTRLTVV.